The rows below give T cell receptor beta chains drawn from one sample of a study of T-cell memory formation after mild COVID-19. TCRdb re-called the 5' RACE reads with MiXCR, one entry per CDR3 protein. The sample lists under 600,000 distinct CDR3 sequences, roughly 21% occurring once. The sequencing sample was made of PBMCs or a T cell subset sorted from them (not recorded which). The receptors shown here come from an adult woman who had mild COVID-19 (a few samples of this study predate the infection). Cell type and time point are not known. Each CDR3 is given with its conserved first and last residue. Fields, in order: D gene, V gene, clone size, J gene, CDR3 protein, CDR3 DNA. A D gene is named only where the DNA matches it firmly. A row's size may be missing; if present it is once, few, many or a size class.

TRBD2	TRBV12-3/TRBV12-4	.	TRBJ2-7	CASSTGTSGIYEQYF	TGTGCCAGCAGTACCGGGACTAGCGGTATCTACGAGCAGTACTTC
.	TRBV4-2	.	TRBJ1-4	CASSQDKGRTNEKLFF	TGTGCCAGCAGCCAAGATAAGGGCAGAACTAATGAAAAACTGTTTTTT
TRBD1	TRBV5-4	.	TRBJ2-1	CASSPGTGVYEQFF	TGTGCCAGCAGCCCCGGGACAGGGGTTTATGAGCAGTTCTTC
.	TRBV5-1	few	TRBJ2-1	CASSLPPNEQFF	TGCGCCAGCAGCTTACCCCCCAATGAGCAGTTCTTC
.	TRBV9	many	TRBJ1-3	CASSVAPDGISGNTIYF	TGTGCCAGCAGCGTAGCCCCGGACGGAATCTCTGGAAACACCATATATTTT
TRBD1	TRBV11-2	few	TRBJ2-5	CASSLQGVLRETQYF	TGTGCCAGCAGCTTACAGGGGGTCCTTAGAGAGACCCAGTACTTC
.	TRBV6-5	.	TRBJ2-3	CASSPSRPITDTQYF	TGTGCCAGCAGTCCATCCCGACCCATCACAGATACGCAGTATTTT
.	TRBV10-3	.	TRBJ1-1	CAISNQKNTEAFF	TGTGCCATCAGTAATCAGAAGAACACTGAAGCTTTCTTT
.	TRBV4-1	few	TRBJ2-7	CASSQTPGGRYEQYF	TGCGCCAGCAGCCAAACACCCGGGGGTAGGTACGAGCAGTACTTC
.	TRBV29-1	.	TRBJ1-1	CSAFRTENTEAFF	TGCAGCGCCTTCAGAACAGAGAACACTGAAGCTTTCTTT
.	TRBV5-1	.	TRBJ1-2	CASTRDGGGPNYGYTF	TGCGCCAGCACGCGGGACGGAGGAGGACCTAACTATGGCTACACCTTC
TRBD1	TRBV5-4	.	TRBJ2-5	CASSQDDRGGMETQYF	TGTGCCAGCAGCCAGGATGACAGGGGTGGGATGGAGACCCAGTACTTC
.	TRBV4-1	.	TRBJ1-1	CATQGTTEAFF	TGCGCCACCCAGGGGACCACTGAAGCTTTCTTT
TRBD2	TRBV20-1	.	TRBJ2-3	CSARDLGGRADTQYF	TGCAGTGCTAGAGATCTTGGCGGGAGGGCAGATACGCAGTATTTT
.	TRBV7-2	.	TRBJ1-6	CASSLSTSGISPLHF	TGTGCCAGCAGCTTAAGTACGTCTGGGATTTCACCCCTCCACTTT
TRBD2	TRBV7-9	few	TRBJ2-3	CASSTSGRPDTQYF	TGTGCCAGCAGCACGAGCGGGAGGCCAGATACGCAGTATTTT
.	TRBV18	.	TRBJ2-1	CASSPPRVMEDNEQFF	TGTGCCAGCTCACCACCCAGGGTTATGGAGGACAATGAGCAGTTCTTC
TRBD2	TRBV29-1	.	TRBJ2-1	CSVEGTSGRALSYNEQFF	TGCAGCGTTGAGGGGACTAGCGGGAGGGCCCTTTCCTACAATGAGCAGTTCTTC
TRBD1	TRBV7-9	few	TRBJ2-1	CASSARQGLSSYNEQFF	TGTGCCAGCAGCGCGCGACAGGGCCTATCGTCCTACAATGAGCAGTTCTTC
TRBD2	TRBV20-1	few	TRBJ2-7	CSAGLAGGREQYF	TGCAGTGCTGGGTTAGCGGGGGGGCGCGAGCAGTACTTC
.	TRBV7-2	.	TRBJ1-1	CASSLNGPTVPTEAFF	TGTGCCAGCAGCTTAAACGGTCCCACCGTGCCCACTGAAGCTTTCTTT
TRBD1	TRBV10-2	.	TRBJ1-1	CASSWDRGVEAFF	TGCGCCAGTTCTTGGGACAGGGGTGTTGAAGCTTTCTTT
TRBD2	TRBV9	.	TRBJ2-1	CASSKSGGAYNEQFF	TGTGCCAGCAGCAAAAGCGGGGGGGCCTACAATGAGCAGTTCTTC
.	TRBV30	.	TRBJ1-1	CAFEGGGTEAFF	TGTGCCTTTGAAGGGGGAGGAACTGAAGCTTTCTTT
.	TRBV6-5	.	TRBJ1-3	CASSYVGRNGNTIYF	TGTGCCAGCAGTTACGTCGGCAGGAACGGAAACACCATATATTTT
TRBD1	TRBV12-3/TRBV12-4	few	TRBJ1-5	CASSWDRDQPQHF	TGTGCCAGCAGTTGGGACAGGGATCAGCCCCAGCATTTT
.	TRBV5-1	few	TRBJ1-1	CASSSDTGATEAFF	TGCGCCAGCAGCTCCGACACAGGCGCCACTGAAGCTTTCTTT
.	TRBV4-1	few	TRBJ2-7	CASSQATARAYEQYF	TGCGCCAGCAGCCAAGCGACAGCGCGAGCCTACGAGCAGTACTTC
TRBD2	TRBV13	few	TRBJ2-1	CASSLGGGITYNEQFF	TGTGCCAGCAGCTTAGGCGGGGGGATCACCTACAATGAGCAGTTCTTC
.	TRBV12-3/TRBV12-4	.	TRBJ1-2	CASTDIEGNREAF	TGTGCCAGCACCGACATAGAGGGAAACAGGGAGGCCTTC
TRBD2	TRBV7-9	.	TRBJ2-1	CASSLAGGPHEQFF	TGTGCCAGCAGCTTAGCGGGAGGGCCCCATGAGCAGTTCTTC
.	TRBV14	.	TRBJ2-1	CASSLFWGDNEQFF	TGTGCCAGCAGCCTTTTCTGGGGGGACAATGAGCAGTTCTTC
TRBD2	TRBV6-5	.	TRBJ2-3	CATLVRTSGPDTQYF	TGTGCCACCCTAGTGAGGACTAGCGGGCCGGATACGCAGTATTTT
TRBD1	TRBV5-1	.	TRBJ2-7	CASSWGTGWVSYEQYF	TGCGCCAGCAGCTGGGGGACAGGGTGGGTCTCCTACGAGCAGTACTTC
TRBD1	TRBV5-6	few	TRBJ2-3	CASSIRTGLRTDTQYF	TGTGCCAGCAGCATTCGGACAGGGCTGCGCACAGATACGCAGTATTTT
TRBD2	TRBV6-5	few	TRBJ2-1	CASSYSLAGVSNEQFF	TGTGCCAGCAGTTACTCTCTAGCGGGGGTGAGCAATGAGCAGTTCTTC
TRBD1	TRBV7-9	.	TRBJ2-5	CASWDSQETQYF	TGTGCCAGCTGGGACAGTCAAGAGACCCAGTACTTC
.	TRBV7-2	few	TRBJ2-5	CASSFSTFQETQYF	TGTGCCAGCAGCTTTTCCACCTTTCAAGAGACCCAGTACTTC
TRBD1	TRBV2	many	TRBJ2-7	CASSEVDRGQSSYEQYF	TGTGCCAGCAGTGAAGTCGACAGGGGTCAAAGCTCCTACGAGCAGTACTTC
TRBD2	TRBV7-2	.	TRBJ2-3	CASSSTSGGMTDTQYF	TGTGCCAGCAGCTCGACTAGCGGGGGGATGACAGATACGCAGTATTTT
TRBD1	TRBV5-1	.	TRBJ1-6	CASSLRDRGRGQPLHF	TGCGCCAGCAGCCTCCGGGACAGGGGGCGCGGACAACCCCTCCACTTT
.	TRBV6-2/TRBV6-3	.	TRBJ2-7	CASSYWRDAYEQYF	TGTGCCAGCAGTTACTGGCGGGATGCCTACGAGCAGTACTTC
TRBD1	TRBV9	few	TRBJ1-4	CASSRGLGGDEKLFF	TGTGCCAGCAGCCGCGGACTAGGGGGCGATGAAAAACTGTTTTTT
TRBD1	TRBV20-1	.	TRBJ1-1	CSARGQGTNTEAFF	TGCAGTGCTAGGGGACAGGGGACGAACACTGAAGCTTTCTTT
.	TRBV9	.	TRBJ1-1	CASSVGDRAEAFF	TGTGCCAGCAGCGTAGGGGACCGAGCTGAAGCTTTCTTT
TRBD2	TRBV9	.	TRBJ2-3	CASSVSTSGTRTDTQYF	TGTGCCAGCAGCGTGTCGACCTCCGGGACTAGAACAGATACGCAGTATTTT
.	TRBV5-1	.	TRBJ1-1	CASSFTQGSTEAFF	TGCGCCAGCAGCTTTACACAGGGTTCCACTGAAGCTTTCTTT
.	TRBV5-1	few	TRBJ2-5	CASSRVNGETQYF	TGCGCCTCCAGCAGGGTTAATGGGGAGACCCAGTACTTC
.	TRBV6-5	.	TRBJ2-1	CASPRTPRTYNEQFF	TGTGCCAGCCCTCGGACTCCGAGGACATACAATGAGCAGTTCTTC